These T cell receptor beta chains were read from a single sample in a study of identical twins. A single record per CDR3 protein comes from TCRdb applying MiXCR to the 5' RACE reads. The data show hundreds of thousands of distinct CDR3 sequences, about 14% seen once. Input material: memory (CD45RO+) T cells sorted from blood. These receptors were taken from a woman younger than 30 in good health. CDR3s include the opening cysteine and the closing phenylalanine or tryptophan. The D gene is left open where the match is weak. The size of a clone is reported for some rows only, either as once, few or many, or as a class for expanded clones.

J,length,size,D,V,CDR3,DNA
TRBJ2-3,15,NA,TRBD2,TRBV5-1,CASSFFSGDTDTQYF,TGCGCCAGCAGCTTTTTTAGCGGGGACACAGATACGCAGTATTTT
TRBJ2-1,14,few,NA,TRBV9,CASSVGGVDNEQFF,TGTGCCAGCAGCGTAGGAGGTGTTGACAATGAGCAGTTCTTC
TRBJ1-5,14,NA,NA,TRBV20-1,CSARPGGGNQPQHF,TGCAGTGCTAGACCCGGGGGAGGCAATCAGCCCCAGCATTTT
TRBJ1-3,19,NA,NA,TRBV7-2,CASGSLARKSSSSGNTIYF,TGTGCCAGCGGCAGCTTAGCGAGGAAGAGTTCCAGCTCTGGAAACACCATATATTTT
TRBJ2-3,19,NA,TRBD2,TRBV12-3/TRBV12-4,CTCSPRLAGGRTSTDTQYF,TGTACCTGCAGTCCCCGACTAGCGGGAGGCCGCACCAGCACAGATACGCAGTATTTT
TRBJ2-1,13,many,NA,TRBV20-1,CSARDPLYNEQFF,TGCAGTGCTAGAGATCCCCTATACAATGAGCAGTTCTTC
TRBJ2-1,13,many,NA,TRBV12-3/TRBV12-4,CASSLNRDNEQFF,TGTGCCAGCAGTTTAAATCGAGACAATGAGCAGTTCTTC
TRBJ2-3,15,NA,NA,TRBV15,CATRSSHTSTDTQYF,TGTGCCACTAGGAGCAGCCACACTAGCACAGATACGCAGTATTTT
TRBJ1-3,14,few,NA,TRBV14,CASRRRASGNTIYF,TGTGCCAGCAGACGACGTGCCTCTGGAAACACCATATATTTT
TRBJ1-1,15,few,NA,TRBV20-1,CSASDGGNMNTEAFF,TGCAGTGCTAGTGATGGGGGGAACATGAACACTGAAGCTTTCTTT
TRBJ2-3,14,NA,NA,TRBV9,CASSAIGFTDTQYF,TGTGCCAGCAGCGCCATCGGGTTCACAGATACGCAGTATTTT
TRBJ2-3,16,many,TRBD2,TRBV7-8,CASSSRTSGSRDTQYF,TGTGCCAGCAGCTCTCGGACTAGCGGGAGTCGGGATACGCAGTATTTT
TRBJ1-3,16,many,TRBD1,TRBV6-5,CASSYSGQGKGNTIYF,TGTGCCAGCAGTTACTCGGGACAGGGCAAGGGAAACACCATATATTTT
TRBJ1-6,16,many,NA,TRBV6-1,CASSRQQSSYNSPLHF,TGTGCCAGCAGCCGGCAGCAAAGCTCCTATAATTCACCCCTCCACTTT
TRBJ1-2,15,NA,NA,TRBV7-2,CASSLDQTGNYGYTF,TGTGCCAGCAGCTTAGATCAGACAGGCAACTATGGCTACACCTTC
TRBJ2-1,14,few,TRBD2,TRBV6-1,CASVAGGIGNEQFF,TGTGCCAGCGTCGCGGGGGGGATTGGCAATGAGCAGTTCTTC
TRBJ2-1,13,few,NA,TRBV29-1,CSVEDRSDYEQFF,TGCAGCGTTGAAGATAGGAGCGACTATGAGCAGTTCTTC
TRBJ2-2,15,many,TRBD2,TRBV29-1,CSVHPGGGDTGELFF,TGCAGCGTCCACCCTGGCGGGGGAGACACCGGGGAGCTGTTTTTT
TRBJ1-1,14,NA,TRBD1,TRBV29-1,CSVERGQGNTEAFF,TGCAGCGTTGAGAGGGGGCAGGGGAACACTGAAGCTTTCTTT
TRBJ2-1,14,few,TRBD2,TRBV20-1,CSASAGGPGNEQFF,TGCAGTGCCTCAGCGGGAGGGCCTGGGAATGAGCAGTTCTTC
TRBJ2-2,15,NA,TRBD1,TRBV6-1,CASSWGQGSTGELFF,TGTGCCAGCAGCTGGGGACAGGGTTCCACCGGGGAGCTGTTTTTT
TRBJ2-7,15,few,NA,TRBV12-3/TRBV12-4,CASSSEGRGIYEQYF,TGTGCCAGCAGTTCCGAGGGTAGGGGTATCTACGAGCAGTACTTC
TRBJ1-1,13,NA,TRBD1,TRBV6-2/TRBV6-3,CASRRQGPSEAFF,TGTGCCAGCAGGCGACAGGGTCCCTCTGAAGCTTTCTTT
TRBJ2-1,20,few,TRBD2,TRBV4-2,CASSQPQTGTSGRPYNEQFF,TGTGCCAGCAGCCAACCTCAGACAGGGACTAGCGGGAGGCCCTACAATGAGCAGTTCTTC
TRBJ2-1,19,NA,NA,TRBV20-1,CSAHPWPGLYSWARDEQFF,TGCAGTGCGCACCCTTGGCCGGGACTCTATTCCTGGGCCCGGGATGAGCAGTTCTTC
TRBJ2-3,11,many,NA,TRBV2,CASSYSDTQYF,TGTGCCAGCAGTTACTCAGATACGCAGTATTTT
TRBJ2-3,14,few,NA,TRBV7-9,CASSVGRETDTQYF,TGTGCCAGCAGTGTCGGCAGAGAGACAGATACGCAGTATTTT
TRBJ1-1,15,NA,TRBD1,TRBV6-1,CASRLPGQSNTEAFF,TGTGCCAGCAGGCTTCCGGGACAGTCGAACACTGAAGCTTTCTTT
TRBJ2-3,16,NA,TRBD2,TRBV20-1,CSARPLEGRGTDTQYF,TGCAGTGCTAGACCACTGGAGGGGAGGGGCACAGATACGCAGTATTTT
TRBJ2-3,14,few,NA,TRBV5-1,CASSFSGYTDTQYF,TGCGCCAGCAGCTTTAGCGGATACACAGATACGCAGTATTTT
TRBJ1-1,14,NA,TRBD1,TRBV13,CASSHRTGGYVAFF,TGTGCCAGCAGCCACCGGACAGGGGGCTATGTCGCTTTCTTT
TRBJ2-1,12,few,NA,TRBV5-1,CASSLVGDEQFF,TGCGCCAGCAGCTTGGTGGGAGATGAGCAGTTCTTC
TRBJ2-5,14,few,NA,TRBV18,CASSPQGWEETQYF,TGTGCCAGCTCACCTCAGGGTTGGGAAGAGACCCAGTACTTC
TRBJ2-7,15,NA,NA,TRBV5-1,CASSPRALNAYEQYF,TGCGCCAGCAGCCCCCGGGCCCTAAATGCCTACGAGCAGTACTTC
TRBJ2-3,13,few,NA,TRBV15,CATRAGWVDTQYF,TGTGCCACCAGGGCGGGCTGGGTAGATACGCAGTATTTT
TRBJ1-1,13,NA,NA,TRBV5-1,CASSGAPGTEAFF,TGCGCCAGCAGCGGGGCTCCGGGAACTGAAGCTTTCTTT
TRBJ1-2,15,NA,NA,TRBV4-3,CASSQARQAGYGYTF,TGCGCCAGCAGCCAAGCCCGACAGGCCGGGTATGGCTACACCTTC
TRBJ2-6,12,few,NA,TRBV20-1,CGRGRGANVLTF,TGCGGACGGGGGAGGGGGGCCAACGTCCTGACTTTC
TRBJ1-1,12,NA,NA,TRBV19,CASGVWDTEAFF,TGTGCCAGTGGGGTCTGGGACACTGAAGCTTTCTTT
TRBJ2-2,15,NA,NA,TRBV2,CASSSTGTSTGELFF,TGTGCCAGCAGTAGTACTGGGACTTCCACCGGGGAGCTGTTTTTT
TRBJ2-5,14,NA,TRBD1,TRBV2,CASHRDRGQETQYF,TGTGCCTCACACCGGGACAGGGGTCAAGAGACCCAGTACTTC
TRBJ1-6,17,NA,NA,TRBV7-2,CASSFSGQSSYNSPLHF,TGTGCCAGCAGCTTCAGCGGACAGAGCTCCTATAATTCACCCCTCCACTTT
TRBJ2-7,17,NA,TRBD1,TRBV20-1,CSALDRETPKFPYEQYF,TGCAGTGCTTTGGACAGGGAGACTCCTAAATTTCCCTACGAGCAGTACTTC
TRBJ1-2,15,few,NA,TRBV4-3,CASSRNSLANYGYTF,TGCGCCAGCAGCCGGAACAGCCTTGCTAACTATGGCTACACCTTC
TRBJ1-1,14,many,TRBD1,TRBV5-1,CASSLTGTATEAFF,TGCGCCAGCAGCCTTACCGGGACAGCCACTGAAGCTTTCTTT
TRBJ2-6,19,NA,NA,TRBV28,CASSYLIWVSDSGANVLTF,TGTGCCAGCAGTTACCTTATTTGGGTCAGCGACTCTGGGGCCAACGTCCTGACTTTC
TRBJ2-4,13,many,NA,TRBV7-9,CASSLGHKNIQYF,TGTGCCAGCAGCTTAGGACACAAAAACATTCAGTACTTC
TRBJ1-1,11,NA,NA,TRBV29-1,CSVSRAAEAFF,TGCAGCGTTAGTCGGGCGGCTGAAGCTTTCTTT
TRBJ2-5,16,few,TRBD2,TRBV7-2,CASSLNPAGSPETQYF,TGTGCCAGCAGCTTAAATCCAGCGGGATCTCCAGAGACCCAGTACTTC
TRBJ1-1,12,few,NA,TRBV12-3/TRBV12-4,CASAGPYTEAFF,TGTGCCAGCGCGGGGCCATACACTGAAGCTTTCTTT
TRBJ1-1,14,NA,TRBD1,TRBV9,CASSVDREFGEAFF,TGTGCCAGCAGCGTCGACAGGGAATTCGGTGAAGCTTTCTTT
TRBJ2-6,15,NA,NA,TRBV20-1,CSAEAERTGANVLTF,TGCAGTGCCGAGGCCGAGAGGACTGGGGCCAACGTCCTGACTTTC
TRBJ2-1,10,few,NA,TRBV2,CASGDREQFF,TGTGCCAGCGGGGACCGTGAGCAGTTCTTC
TRBJ2-3,16,few,NA,TRBV14,CASSQDRGTIRDTQYF,TGTGCCAGCAGCCAAGATAGGGGCACGATTCGGGATACGCAGTATTTT